This T cell receptor (beta chain) was captured by sequencing in a study of lymphopenia after photon versus proton radiotherapy. Study conclusions and caveats: Post-nadir TCR diversity decline inversely tracked overall survival among those who died. Under photons, naive T cells and diversity fell while effector/memory populations rose. After lymphocyte nadir, photon-treated repertoires showed oligoclonal expansion, especially CD8+ Temra.

As regards this clone: What it binds is unknown.

The CDR3 is 15 amino acids. Germline loops: CDR1 SGDLS, CDR2 YYNGEE. Trimming took 0 bases from V and 6 from J, leaving 12 bases between them. TCRdb's table, derived via immunoSEQ multiplex PCR, lists solely in-frame clones and lacks some. The sample has 35,000 to 45,000 clones, about 83% seen once. The material was peripheral blood, obtained from a patient treated with proton-based radiotherapy. The sequence derives from a woman in her sixties or seventies with pancreatic cancer. The chain couples TRBV9 to TRBJ2-2, with D perhaps TRBD2 (6 bases). The CDR3 sequence: CASSVGGQRAGELFF. Here the CDR3 DNA reads TGTGCCAGCAGCGTAGGCGGGCAGCGGGCCGGGGAGCTGTTTTTT.